These 23 T cell receptor beta chains came from one sample sequenced in a study of CD8+ T cells in alopecia areata (dated by TCRdb to 2016 to 2018). Cells from mouse cutaneous lymph nodes were pooled, stained for CD4, CD8alpha, NKG2D, NKG2ACE and other markers, and then sorted on a BD Influx. Libraries were prepared through the immunoSEQ multiplex PCR assay. RNA was extracted from all samples and reverse transcribed into cDNA as template for TCR sequencing. This immuneACCESS table, as held by TCRdb, lists in-frame sequences with V and J called but not all clones. Of the missing ones, under half trace to an unresolved V gene in checked studies; the others have no known cause. This sample contains approximately 10,000 clones, none of which is a singleton. The top ten clonotypes cover around a fifth of the sample. The sample comprised CD8+ T cells sorted from a lymph node. These receptors all come from a C3H/HeJ mouse with alopecia areata. The MHC haplotype for this mouse line is H2-k.

This clone was picked up many times. Genes here carry mouse names. The read ends 4 residues before the CDR3 terminus; that terminus is restored from the germline J gene. The genes are TRBV13-2 and TRBJ2-5, with 8 bases fitting TRBD2. In germline, CDR1 is NNHNN, CDR2 SYGAGS (reference sequence). The CDR3 is 15 residues long. Partial CDR3 DNA: TGTGCCAGCGGTGATGGGGGGGGCAGGGGAGAC. Amino acids: CASGDGGGRGD. The entire CDR3 sequence reads CASGDGGGRGDTQYF.

This clone is judged medium-sized (0.01 to 0.1%). Gene names are the mouse ones. Read sequence stops 4 residues before the CDR3 end, and the germline J gene provides the missing end. V and J are TRBV13-1 and TRBJ2-1, with TRBD2 identical over 9 bases. Looked up from germline, CDR1 is NSHNY and CDR2 is SYGAGN. This CDR3 spans 15 amino acids. Trimming cost V 0 bases and J 5 bases; bases outside gene matches: 3. The part of the CDR3 DNA that was read is TGTGCCAGCAGTGATGCCACTGGGGGGAATGCT. Protein product: CASSDATGGNA. The CDR3, in full, reads CASSDATGGNAEQFF.

This clone was recorded at least ten times. Genes and germline come from the mouse. The sequence runs out 4 residues before the end of the CDR3; the remainder is reconstructed from the germline J gene. V is TRBV5 and J is TRBJ2-2, with D tentatively TRBD2 (5 bases). The germline V gene has CDR1 LGHNA and CDR2 YNLKQL (reference sequence). This CDR3 is 15 amino acids long. Trimming stripped 0 bases from V and 4 bases from J, with 9 bases between. The CDR3 loop is CASSQDAGFTGQLYF. The covered CDR3 bases are TGTGCCAGCAGCCAAGATGCTGGGTTCACCGGG.

This clone was detected many times. Gene names and germline refer to mouse. The CDR3 end lies 4 residues beyond the end of the read and is filled in from the germline J gene. The V call is TRBV13-2, the J call TRBJ2-1; D is perhaps TRBD1 (6 bases). Germline V gene lookup returns CDR1 NNHNN and CDR2 SYGAGS (reference sequence). Trimming took 0 bases from V and 1 from J, leaving 11 bases between them. The CDR3 consists of 16 residues. The part of the CDR3 DNA that was read is TGTGCCAGCGGTGATGCCCCGGGACAAAACTATGCT. This gives the protein CASGDAPGQNYA. The full CDR3 protein reads CASGDAPGQNYAEQFF.

This clone was picked up a small number of times. Mouse gene names apply. Here the CDR3 reads CTCSDWGADQNTLYF. The CDR3 DNA, read in part, is TGCACCTGCAGTGACTGGGGGGCAGATCAAAAC. The J gene is TRBJ2-4, the V gene TRBV1, with 9 nucleotides matching TRBD2. The CDR3 goes on 4 residues after the read ends, and that part is filled in from the germline J gene. This CDR3 comprises 15 residues. Germline loops: CDR1 NSQYPW, CDR2 LRSPGD (reference sequence). Trimming at V came to 4 bases and at J to 2 bases, leaving 4 bases not matched to a gene.

At least ten counts were recorded for this clone. Genes and germline come from the mouse. The sequenced fragment ends 4 residues before the CDR3 boundary, so the rest is inferred from the germline J gene. The rearrangement links TRBV19 to TRBJ2-1; D unresolved. The germline CDR1 and CDR2 sequences are FNHDT and SITEND (reference sequence). The CDR3 loop spans 13 amino acids. Trimming cost V 2 bases and J 1 base, with 4 bases left between them. The CDR3 bases that were read are TGTGCCAGCAGTATTAAGAACTATGCT. This encodes CASSIKNYA. The CDR3 reads in full as CASSIKNYAEQFF.

The sample holds many counts of this clone. Mouse names are used for the genes. The read stops 4 residues short of the end of the CDR3; the missing end is completed from the germline J gene. The chain has TRBV1 and TRBJ2-4; 9 bases are a match to TRBD1. The CDR3 totals 16 residues. The trim removed 3 bases at V and 3 bases at J, leaving 7 bases unmatched. Germline CDR1 is NSQYPW and CDR2 is LRSPGD (reference sequence). The DNA read from the CDR3 is TGCACCTGCAGTGCCCCGGACAGGGGAAGACAAAAC. It yields the protein CTCSAPDRGRQN. The whole CDR3 is CTCSAPDRGRQNTLYF.

This clone was counted ten times or more. Gene names and germline match the mouse. The missing CDR3 end, 4 residues past where the read stops, is filled in from the germline J gene. The rearrangement uses TRBV13-1 and TRBJ2-5, with 7 bases fitting TRBD2. Trimming cost V 1 base and J 3 bases; bases outside gene matches: 2. Germline CDR1 and CDR2: NSHNY and SYGAGN. This CDR3 has 14 residues. CDR3 amino acids: CASSDSWGQDTQYF. The CDR3 DNA, read in part, is TGTGCCAGCAGTGATTCCTGGGGGCAAGAC.

Sample share makes this clone medium-sized (0.01 to 0.1%). The gene symbols are mouse symbols. The CDR3 goes on 4 residues after the read ends, and that part is filled in from the germline J gene. J is TRBJ2-3 and V is TRBV13-3, with D perhaps TRBD1 (5 bases). The CDR3 is 15 residues long. V was cut by 3 bases and J by 0 bases, with 11 bases left in between. Germline-derived CDR1 and CDR2 are NNHDY and SYVADS. CDR3 DNA (partial): TGTGCCAGCAGTGGCAGGGTTGTAAGTGCAGAA. This translates into CASSGRVVSAE. The complete CDR3 sequence is CASSGRVVSAETLYF.

The sample holds many counts of this clone. Gene labels here are mouse ones. The missing CDR3 end, 4 residues past where the read stops, is filled in from the germline J gene. The rearrangement uses TRBV19 and TRBJ2-5; 7 bases are a match to TRBD2. Trimming at V came to 1 base and at J to 0 bases, leaving 5 bases not matched to a gene. The germline gives CDR1 FNHDT, CDR2 SITEND (reference sequence). This CDR3 is built from 16 residues. CDR3 DNA, as far as it was read: TGTGCCAGCAGTATAAGACTGGGACTTAACCAAGAC. It is translated as CASSIRLGLNQD. The complete CDR3 sequence is CASSIRLGLNQDTQYF.

By proportion, this clone is medium-sized. Mouse gene names and germline throughout. The sequence runs out 4 residues before the end of the CDR3; the remainder is reconstructed from the germline J gene. The chain carries TRBV1 and TRBJ2-7, with D possibly being TRBD1 (6 bases). The V end lost 2 bases, the J end lost 1 base, and 12 bases lay between the germline ends. The CDR3 totals 15 residues. The germline CDR1 and CDR2 sequences are NSQYPW and LRSPGD (reference sequence). The part of the CDR3 DNA that was read is TGCACCTGCAGTGCACCCGGGACAAAATCCTAT. It translates to CTCSAPGTKSY. The full CDR3 is CTCSAPGTKSYEQYF.

This clone was seen only a few times. Gene and germline names: mouse. The DNA ends 4 residues before the CDR3 does, and the rest of the CDR3 is filled in from the germline J gene. The rearrangement uses TRBV19 and TRBJ2-4; D gene unclear. Germline V gene lookup returns CDR1 FNHDT and CDR2 SITEND (reference sequence). Trimming removed 2 bases from V and 0 bases from J, with 7 bases in between. The CDR3 extends over 14 amino acids. CDR3: CASSILASQNTLYF. The CDR3 DNA, read in part, is TGTGCCAGCAGTATTCTGGCTAGTCAAAAC.

This clone is medium-sized (0.01 to 0.1%) within its sample. The gene symbols are mouse symbols. The CDR3 end lies 4 residues beyond the end of the read and is filled in from the germline J gene. The chain uses TRBV16 and TRBJ2-7; 10 bases are shared with TRBD2. The V segment lost 4 bases and the J segment 0 bases; nucleotides outside the gene matches: 3. Germline values: CDR1 SGHSA, CDR2 FRNQAP. The CDR3 is made up of 15 amino acids. Partial CDR3 DNA: TGTGCAAGCAGCTACGACTGGGGGGCCTCCTAT. It yields the protein CASSYDWGASY. The full CDR3 protein reads CASSYDWGASYEQYF. The variable domain in full, completed from reference TRBV16 and TRBJ2-7, reads NAGVIQTPRHKVTGKGQEATLWCEPISGHSAVFWYRQTIVQGLEFLTYFRNQAPIDDSGMPKERFSAQMPNQSHSTLKIQSTQPQDSAVYLCASSYDWGASYEQYFGPGTRLTVL.

At least ten counts were recorded for this clone. Gene names and germline match the mouse. The CDR3 end falls 4 residues outside the read, so it is completed with the germline J gene. This sample also contains other DNA sequences that code for the same CDR3. This sequence joins TRBV19 and TRBJ2-3, with 8 bases fitting TRBD1. The junction had 11 bases not matched to a gene; V was cut back by 2 bases and J by 3 bases. The CDR3 length is 17 residues. The germline CDR1 and CDR2 sequences are FNHDT and SITEND (reference sequence). CDR3 protein: CASSIPDRGLRAETLYF. The covered CDR3 bases are TGTGCCAGCAGTATCCCTGACAGGGGTCTACGGGCAGAA.

About this clone: Gene names are mouse gene names. The read finishes 4 residues shy of the CDR3 end, and the germline J gene is used to complete it. This sequence joins TRBV13-3 and TRBJ1-2, with TRBD1 matching 9 bases. Germline V gene sequence: CDR1 NNHDY, CDR2 SYVADS. The CDR3 runs to 15 residues. The V segment lost 2 bases and the J segment 2 bases; nucleotides outside the gene matches: 4. CDR3 DNA, as far as it was read: TGTGCCAGCAGTGAGGGACAGGGAGGGAACTCC. Translating gives CASSEGQGGNS. The full CDR3 sequence reads CASSEGQGGNSDYTF.

The table lists this clone with a few counts. The listed genes are named as in mouse. The read finishes 4 residues shy of the CDR3 end, and the germline J gene is used to complete it. The chain joins TRBV13-2 to TRBJ2-5, with 8 bases aligning to TRBD2. CDR3 length equals 12 residues. In germline, CDR1 is NNHNN, CDR2 SYGAGS (reference sequence). The CDR3 bases that were read are TGTGCCAGCGGTGGGACTGGGGAC. This translates into CASGGTGD. From start to end, the CDR3 is CASGGTGDTQYF.

This clone was detected many times. Germline and genes: mouse. With the read ending 4 residues before the CDR3 end, the germline J gene is used to fill in that end. Other DNA sequences of this sample code for an identical CDR3. This sequence joins TRBV1 and TRBJ2-3, with 8 bases that match TRBD1. The V gene end was trimmed by 0 bases and the J gene end by 0 bases; junction bases not matched to a gene: 2. CDR3 size: 16 residues. Germline V gene lookup returns CDR1 NSQYPW and CDR2 LRSPGD (reference sequence). The CDR3 bases that were read are TGCACCTGCAGTGCAGATCAGGGGGCGAGTGCAGAA. Encoded protein: CTCSADQGASAE. The whole CDR3 region reads CTCSADQGASAETLYF.

This clone was seen at least ten times. Gene names are mouse gene names. The read ends 4 residues shy of where the CDR3 ends; the end is completed using the germline J gene. This chain connects TRBV13-1 to TRBJ2-5, with a weak D call TRBD2 (6 bases). CDR3 size: 13 residues. Between the trimmed V and J ends, which lost 6 bases and 0 bases, there was a span of 8 bases. Germline CDR1 NSHNY, CDR2 SYGAGN. Incomplete CDR3 DNA: TGTGCCAGCACCGGGGGGAACCAAGAC. It yields the protein CASTGGNQD. The whole CDR3 protein reads CASTGGNQDTQYF.

Sample share makes this clone medium-sized. Gene names are mouse gene names. The read halts 4 residues ahead of the CDR3 end, with the missing end drawn from the germline J gene. The V call is TRBV1, the J call TRBJ2-2; D is perhaps TRBD1 (6 bases). Germline V gene data show CDR1 as NSQYPW and CDR2 as LRSPGD (reference sequence). Trimming left V 4 bases short and J 3 bases short, with 9 bases between. The CDR3 consists of 14 residues. This CDR3 is CTCSDRADTGQLYF. The DNA read from the CDR3 is TGCACCTGCAGTGACAGGGCGGACACCGGG. Using reference TRBV1 and TRBJ2-2 for the parts outside the CDR3, the full variable domain is VTLLEQNPRWRLVPRGQAVNLRCILKNSQYPWMSWYQQDLQKQLQWLFTLRSPGDKEVKSLPGADYLATRVTDTELRLQVANMSQGRTLYCTCSDRADTGQLYFGEGSKLTVL.

There are many counts of this clone. The genes and germline here are from mouse. The read halts 4 residues ahead of the CDR3 end, with the missing end drawn from the germline J gene. V gene TRBV19 combines with J gene TRBJ2-5, with 10 bases identical to TRBD2. V shed 2 bases, J shed 0 bases, and the junction held 3 bases outside the gene matches. The CDR3 length is 16 residues. Germline CDR1 and CDR2: FNHDT and SITEND (reference sequence). The CDR3 spells CASSIWGGSNQDTQYF. CDR3 DNA (partial): TGTGCCAGCAGTATCTGGGGGGGCTCTAACCAAGAC.

This clone was counted many times. Gene names denote mouse genes. The read terminates 4 residues before the CDR3 end, so the remaining end is supplied by the germline J gene. This chain links TRBV13-3 with TRBJ2-4; D is possibly TRBD2 (7 bases). The CDR3 has 15 residues. Trimming left V 7 bases short and J 2 bases short, with 17 bases between. Germline CDR1 NNHDY, CDR2 SYVADS. The CDR3 loop reads CASYGGGPLQNTLYF. CDR3 bases read: TGTGCCAGCTATGGTGGGGGGCCACTTCAAAAC.

This clone was seen repeatedly, ten times or more. Gene names and germline refer to mouse. Sequencing ends 4 residues short of the CDR3 end; the germline J gene provides the rest. The chain recombines TRBV13-1 with TRBJ2-4, with 9 bases that match TRBD2. CDR1 NSHNY and CDR2 SYGAGN come from the germline V gene. V lost 0 bases, J lost 3 bases, and 5 bases stayed unmatched. This CDR3 has 16 residues. The CDR3 loop is CASSDVGGALQNTLYF. Partial CDR3 DNA: TGTGCCAGCAGTGATGTTGGGGGGGCGCTACAAAAC.

This clone was recorded a few times. The gene names here belong to mouse. The sequence runs out 3 residues before the end of the CDR3; the remainder is reconstructed from the germline J gene. Other DNA sequences in this specimen translate into the identical CDR3. The chain employs TRBV31 and TRBJ1-6; maybe TRBD1 (6 bases). TRBJ1-6 carries the ORF label, with uncertain function. The CDR3 sequence is 15 residues long. Looked up from germline, CDR1 is GKSSPN and CDR2 is SITVG. V lost 0 bases to trimming and J lost 4 bases, with 10 bases between them. Partial CDR3 DNA: TGTGCCTGGAGTCTACAGGGACCGTATAATTCGCCC. The encoded protein is CAWSLQGPYNSP. The CDR3 as a whole reads CAWSLQGPYNSPLYF.